These 14 T cell receptor beta chains were all obtained from the same sample, sequenced in a study of technical replicates of blood from a handful of donors. Here immunoSEQ multiplex PCR was the method, and the copy in TCRdb shows in-frame clones only, minus some. The top ten clones hold about 0.4% of a sample with 74,000 or so clones, about 93% of them seen once. Material: T cells isolated from PBMCs. These receptors all stem from a human donor in good health.

The rearrangement links TRBV6-4 to TRBJ2-3; 8 bases match TRBD1. After removal of 2 bases from V and 0 bases from J, the junction contained 7 bases not matched to a gene. The germline V gene has CDR1 MRHNA and CDR2 SNTAGT. This CDR3 is 17 amino acids long. The CDR3 coding sequence is TGTGCCAGCAGTGACCCTAGGACAGGGCCCAGCACAGATACGCAGTATTTT. Its translation is CASSDPRTGPSTDTQYF.

V is TRBV27 and J is TRBJ1-2; weak D call: TRBD1 (6 bases). This CDR3 has 16 amino acids. Germline V gene lookup returns CDR1 MNHEY and CDR2 SMNVEV (reference sequence). V was trimmed by 5 bases and J by 8 bases, leaving 24 bases between them. In DNA form, the CDR3 reads TGTGCCAGCAGTCCTACCTCCGGGACACATGTCCAGGGCTACACCTTC. It is translated as CASSPTSGTHVQGYTF.

The chain couples TRBV6-1 to TRBJ2-7; D may be TRBD1 (5 bases). The CDR3 loop spans 15 amino acids. Trimming stripped 0 bases from V and 8 bases from J, with 17 bases between. The V gene's germline CDR1 is MNHNS and CDR2 SASEGT. The CDR3 sequence: CASSEASFDSFQQYF. In nucleotides, the CDR3 is TGTGCCAGCAGTGAAGCCTCTTTCGACAGCTTCCAGCAGTACTTC.

The chain carries TRBV4-2 and TRBJ2-5, with D perhaps TRBD2 (5 bases). Trimming cost V 5 bases and J 1 base, with 8 bases left between them. Germline CDR1 is LGHNA and CDR2 is YNFKEQ. The CDR3 is made up of 13 amino acids. The CDR3 protein is CASSKDFQETQYF. The CDR3 nucleotides are TGTGCCAGCAGCAAGGACTTCCAAGAGACCCAGTACTTC.

This clone was seen only a few times. The chain links TRBV9 to TRBJ1-1, with D tentatively TRBD1 (5 bases). The germline CDR1 and CDR2 sequences are SGDLS and YYNGEE. Trimming left V 0 bases short and J 4 bases short, with 7 bases between. The CDR3 runs 13 residues. DNA for the CDR3: TGTGCCAGCAGCGTAGCCCAGGGCACTGAAGCTTTCTTT. Protein product: CASSVAQGTEAFF.

The chain carries TRBV4-2 and TRBJ2-5; 9 nucleotides line up with TRBD2. J was trimmed by 0 bases and V by 0 bases; bases with no gene match: 11. Germline lookup yields CDR1 LGHNA and CDR2 YNFKEQ. The CDR3 is 19 amino acids. This CDR3 is CASSQERGAGGPYQETQYF. The CDR3 nucleotides read TGTGCCAGCAGCCAAGAGCGGGGGGCGGGAGGGCCGTACCAAGAGACCCAGTACTTC.

The chain employs TRBV28 and TRBJ2-7, with 8 bases fitting TRBD2. The V and J ends lost 4 bases and 7 bases, in that order; junction bases with no gene match: 6. Germline V lookup: CDR1 MDHEN, CDR2 SYDVKM. CDR3 length: 13 residues. CDR3 amino acids: CASSSGGRREQYF. CDR3 coding DNA: TGTGCCAGCAGTTCAGGCGGGAGGAGGGAGCAGTACTTC. Variable domain in full (rest from reference TRBV28 and TRBJ2-7): DVKVTQSSRYLVKRTGEKVFLECVQDMDHENMFWYRQDPGLGLRLIYFSYDVKMKEKGDIPEGYSVSREKKERFSLILESASTNQTSMYLCASSSGGRREQYFGPGTRLTVT.

The CDR3 protein is CASSLDRGIKLYGYTF. The CDR3 DNA follows: TGTGCCAGCAGTCTAGACAGGGGGATTAAGCTCTATGGCTACACCTTC. The chain is built from TRBV28 and TRBJ1-2, with 9 positions matching TRBD1. Per the germline V gene, CDR1 is MDHEN and CDR2 is SYDVKM. The junction had 11 bases not matched to a gene; V was cut back by 5 bases and J by 4 bases. The CDR3 is 16 residues long.

The CDR3 nucleotides read TGTGCCAGCCTTACCGGACTAGCGGGAGCCATACAAGAGACCCAGTACTTC. Its translation is CASLTGLAGAIQETQYF. The rearrangement links TRBV2 to TRBJ2-5; TRBD2 matches 13 bases. The CDR3 contains 17 residues. V gave up 8 bases and J gave up 2 bases; unmatched junction bases: 11. CDR1 SNHLY and CDR2 FYNNEI come from the germline V gene.

The chain carries TRBV9 and TRBJ1-1; D remains unclear. Per the germline V gene, CDR1 is SGDLS and CDR2 is YYNGEE. The CDR3 totals 13 residues. Deletions cut 1 base from V and 1 base from J, with 5 bases between. In DNA, the CDR3 is TGTGCCAGCAGCGTAATAGAGAACACTGAAGCTTTCTTT. Its protein is CASSVIENTEAFF.

The table lists this clone with a count of one. The rearrangement uses TRBV6-1 and TRBJ2-3; no reliable D call. The germline CDR1 and CDR2 sequences are MNHNS and SASEGT. The CDR3 is 12 residues long. V lost 4 bases and J 3 bases, leaving 5 bases between the germline ends. Here the CDR3 DNA reads TGTGCCAGCAGTGGGCTTACAGATACGCAGTATTTT. The encoded protein is CASSGLTDTQYF.

This chain connects TRBV5-4 to TRBJ2-1; 7 nucleotides match TRBD1. The length of the CDR3 is 15 residues. Germline values: CDR1 SGHNT, CDR2 YYREEE (reference sequence). V shed 4 bases, J shed 3 bases, and the junction held 7 bases outside the gene matches. The CDR3 sequence is CASSARQGLYNEQFF. CDR3 nucleotides: TGTGCCAGCAGCGCCCGACAGGGTCTCTACAATGAGCAGTTCTTC. The whole variable domain, remainder taken from reference TRBV5-4 and TRBJ2-1, is ETGVTQSPTHLIKTRGQQVTLRCSSQSGHNTVSWYQQALGQGPQFIFQYYREEENGRGNFPPRFSGLQFPNYSSELNVNALELDDSALYLCASSARQGLYNEQFFGPGTRLTVL.

A remark on this clone: Germline is not matched at one junction end, which may reflect a read error. V is TRBV7-7 and J is TRBJ2-3; TRBD1 matches at 10 bases. The CDR3 sequence is 15 residues long. CDR1 is SSHAT and CDR2 is FNYEAQ in the germline V gene (reference sequence). CDR3 loop: CASSLGTGATDTQYF. The CDR3 DNA sequence: TGTGCTAGCAGCTTGGGGACAGGGGCCACAGATACGCAGTATTTT.

The CDR3: CASSLGLRGQPQHF. The CDR3 DNA reads TGTGCCAGCAGTTTGGGGCTGCGGGGTCAGCCCCAGCATTTT. The chain uses TRBV28 and TRBJ1-5; possible D gene TRBD1, 5 bases. CDR3 size: 14 residues. V lost 3 bases and J lost 6, with 12 bases in between. The germline gives CDR1 MDHEN, CDR2 SYDVKM.